These T cell receptor beta chains were read from a single sample in a study of technical replicates of blood from four donors. Generated by immunoSEQ multiplex PCR, the TCRdb table keeps only in-frame clones and is missing some. This sample yields around 76,000 clones, of which 95% to 98% are seen a single time; less than 0.25% belongs to the top ten. Sequencing was performed on T cells isolated from PBMCs. The receptor source for this set is a human donor in good health. CDR3s include the opening cysteine and the closing phenylalanine or tryptophan. Each record gives: V gene, J gene, CDR3 protein.

>TRBV5-4|TRBJ2-7
CASSLDRGPLYEQYF
>TRBV11-3|TRBJ2-3
CASSFAGGPGTDTQYF
>TRBV6-5|TRBJ1-5
CASSQTANQPQHF
>TRBV2|TRBJ1-1
CASSGYRVGTEAFF
>TRBV29-1|TRBJ1-2
CSVELGGGYTF
>TRBV7-2|TRBJ1-1
CASSPRQGYTEAFF
>TRBV5-1|TRBJ1-1
CASSRGQGEAFF
>TRBV29-1|TRBJ2-7
CSVASGTGGMEQYF
>TRBV9|TRBJ2-7
CASSGTRDRLGEQYF
>TRBV2|TRBJ2-2
CASSVTANTGELFF